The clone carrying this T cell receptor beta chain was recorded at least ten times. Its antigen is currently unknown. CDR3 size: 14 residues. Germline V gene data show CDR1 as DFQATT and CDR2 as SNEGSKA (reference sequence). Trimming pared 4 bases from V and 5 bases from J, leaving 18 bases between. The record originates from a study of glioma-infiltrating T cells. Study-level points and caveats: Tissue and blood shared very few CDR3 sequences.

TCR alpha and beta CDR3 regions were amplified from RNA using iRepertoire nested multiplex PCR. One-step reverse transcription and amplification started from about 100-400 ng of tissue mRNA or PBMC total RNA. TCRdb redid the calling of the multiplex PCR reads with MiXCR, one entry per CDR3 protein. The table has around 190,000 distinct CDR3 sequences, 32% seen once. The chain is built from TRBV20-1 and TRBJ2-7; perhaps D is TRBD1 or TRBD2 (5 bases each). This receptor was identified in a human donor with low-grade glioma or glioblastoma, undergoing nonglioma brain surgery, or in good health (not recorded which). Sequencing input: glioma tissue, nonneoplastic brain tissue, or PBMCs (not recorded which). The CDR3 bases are TGCAGTGCTATCTGGTTCGGGGCTCCCGACGAGCAGTACTTC. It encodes CSAIWFGAPDEQYF.